Sequencing of this T cell receptor (beta chain) was carried out in a study of blood T cell repertoires in COVID-19. CDR1 and CDR2 (germline): LGHDT, YNNKEL (reference sequence). V lost 6 bases and J 0 bases, leaving 26 bases between the germline ends. This CDR3 region has 19 residues. Seattle cases were enrolled at active infection and followed longitudinally. Authors' analysis steps: Amplifying reference gene primers gave estimates of nucleated cell counts. Clones were sequenced by immunoSEQ multiplex PCR, and TCRdb holds only the in-frame ones, with some missing. For V, J and clone size, that table is used; D and trimming come from the DNA. The data contain approximately 480,000 clones, approximately 92% of them seen just once; the ten biggest clones take up over 0.7%.

The sample consisted of peripheral blood. V is TRBV3-1 (or the pseudogene TRBV3-2) and J is TRBJ2-5; TRBD1 might be the D (5 bases). This TCR was recovered from a man aged 18 to 29 with COVID-19, enrolled during active disease. CDR3 DNA: TGTGCCAGCAGATTTTTGAGTAGGCTAGTCAGGGCGAACCAAGAGACCCAGTACTTC. Protein sequence: CASRFLSRLVRANQETQYF.